This T cell receptor beta chain was recorded in a study of T cells in tuberculosis. Study details: In South Africa, adults with active tuberculosis were compared with IGRA-negative and latently infected IGRA-positive adolescents.

Study-wide results and caveats: The TCR-beta difference was not significant; alpha differences partly reflected length. Active tuberculosis alpha repertoires lay closer to GMM-specific TCRs than controls'.

Some clones are missing from TCRdb's copy, which holds only in-frame ones; the method was immunoSEQ multiplex PCR. Of 40,000 to 45,000 clones listed, 90% to 95% are singletons. Germline lookup yields CDR1 SGDLS and CDR2 YYNGEE. V was clipped by 0 bases and J by 4 bases, with 6 bases between them. There are 13 residues in the CDR3. This clone was found once. Its matching antigen is unknown. The chain joins TRBV9 to TRBJ2-3; D not certain. The TCR was taken from a donor aged 5-35 years with latent tuberculosis or without tuberculosis infection. Sequencing was carried out using PBMCs. The CDR3 coding sequence is TGTGCCAGCAGCGTAGTAGTCGCAGATACGCAGTATTTT. The encoded protein is CASSVVVADTQYF.